This passage covers 20 T cell receptor beta chains from one sample sequenced in a study of blood T cells in healthy people across ages. Alongside a J-beta primer mix, a sample-barcoded 5' primer served in a second PCR lasting about 7 to 12 cycles. MiXCR, applied by TCRdb to the 5' RACE reads, yields one record per CDR3 protein. The sample includes 800,000 to 950,000 distinct CDR3 sequences, roughly 35% of them seen just once. The source material was blood. These receptors were taken from a man between 18 and 35 years old in good health.

This clonotype appeared a few times. This sequence joins TRBV28 and TRBJ2-1; D is unresolved. Per the germline V gene, CDR1 is MDHEN and CDR2 is SYDVKM. V shed 5 bases and J shed 5 bases, with 16 bases lying between them. The CDR3 runs to 15 residues. The chain's CDR3 is CASSIPATRDNEQFF. CDR3 bases: TGTGCCAGCAGTATCCCCGCCACACGAGACAATGAGCAGTTCTTC.

The rearrangement uses TRBV20-1 and TRBJ2-7, with 9 bases aligning to TRBD1. The junction had 13 bases not matched to a gene; V was cut back by 6 bases and J by 7 bases. The CDR3 sequence is 14 residues long. Germline-derived CDR1 and CDR2 are DFQATT and SNEGSKA (reference sequence). The CDR3 DNA is TGCAGTGCAACCGACAGGGGGGGATACAATGAGCAGTACTTC. Residues: CSATDRGGYNEQYF.

This clonotype was seen only once. The chain has TRBV6-5 and TRBJ2-3; unclear D gene. V lost 2 bases and J 1 base, leaving 13 bases between the germline ends. From germline, CDR1 is MNHEY and CDR2 SVGAGI. This CDR3 region has 16 residues. This chain's CDR3 is CASSYRPPLGTDTQYF. DNA for the CDR3: TGTGCCAGCAGTTACCGTCCTCCTCTGGGCACAGATACGCAGTATTTT.

The rearrangement links TRBV28 to TRBJ1-1; weak D call: TRBD1 (5 bases). The V gene's germline CDR1 is MDHEN and CDR2 SYDVKM. V was cut by 4 bases and J by 4 bases, with 13 bases left in between. The CDR3 extends over 14 amino acids. The CDR3 DNA reads TGTGCCAGCAGTTCCTGGGGACGTGGCACTGAAGCTTTCTTT. Translated: CASSSWGRGTEAFF.

In this sample, this clonotype turned up a few times. V gene TRBV2 combines with J gene TRBJ2-7, with D perhaps assigned TRBD1 or TRBD2 (5 bases each). The germline V and J ends were trimmed by 6 bases and 7 bases, with 19 bases remaining between them. CDR3 size: 14 residues. CDR1 and CDR2 from the germline V gene are SNHLY and FYNNEI. CDR3 DNA: TGTGCCAGCAGGGGGTTTGGGGGATACAATGAGCAGTACTTC. Translation gives CASRGFGGYNEQYF.

This clonotype was counted ten times or more. The rearrangement joins TRBV4-3 to TRBJ2-1; D ambiguous. The CDR3 loop spans 16 amino acids. Per germline, CDR1 LGHNA and CDR2 YSLEER. Trimming removed 0 bases from V and 4 bases from J, with 13 bases in between. The CDR3: CASSQDPRTIYNEQFF. The CDR3 region has the DNA TGCGCCAGCAGCCAAGATCCCAGGACCATATACAATGAGCAGTTCTTC.

The gene calls are TRBV20-1 and TRBJ2-7, with a tentative D call TRBD2 (6 bases). The CDR3 totals 13 residues. Germline values: CDR1 DFQATT, CDR2 SNEGSKA (reference sequence). V gave up 1 base and J gave up 7 bases, with 14 bases separating them. The CDR3 coding sequence is TGCAGTGCTAGAGTCGGCGGGGTAGGGGAGCAGTACTTC. This sequence encodes CSARVGGVGEQYF.

The genes are TRBV20-1 and TRBJ2-3; TRBD1 matches 10 bases. From germline, CDR1 is DFQATT and CDR2 SNEGSKA (reference sequence). The length of the CDR3 is 15 residues. V was pared by 3 bases and J by 3 bases, with 6 bases of the junction left unmatched. DNA for the CDR3: TGCAGTGCTAGGTTCGCGGGACAGGGGACAGATACGCAGTATTTT. It codes for CSARFAGQGTDTQYF.

This clonotype was recorded at least ten times. The chain uses TRBV6-2 or TRBV6-3 and TRBJ2-1; 10 bases align to TRBD1. CDR3 length equals 14 residues. The V segment lost 2 bases and the J segment 10 bases; nucleotides outside the gene matches: 5. Looked up from germline, CDR1 is MNHEY and CDR2 is SVGEGT. The CDR3 sequence is CASSYGTGVYEQFF. CDR3 nucleotide sequence: TGTGCCAGCAGTTACGGGACAGGGGTATACGAGCAGTTCTTC.

V usage is TRBV12-3 or TRBV12-4 and J usage is TRBJ2-7, with 8 bases identical to TRBD2. V shed 0 bases, J shed 3 bases, and the junction held 1 base outside the gene matches. The CDR3 length is 14 residues. CDR3 sequence reads: CASSLAAGGYEQYF. CDR3 coding DNA: TGTGCCAGCAGTTTAGCTGCGGGGGGCTACGAGCAGTACTTC.

CDR3 sequence (DNA): TGTGCCAGCAGTTACTCTCGGACAGGGAAAGGCTACACCTTC. Its protein product is CASSYSRTGKGYTF. The V gene is TRBV6-2 or TRBV6-3, the J gene TRBJ1-2, with 8 nucleotides matching TRBD1. Germline V gene sequence: CDR1 MNHEY, CDR2 SVGEGT. Trimming cost V 0 bases and J 8 bases; bases outside gene matches: 5. The length of the CDR3 is 14 residues.

The CDR3 region is CASSLGQGLNEQFF. The CDR3 DNA reads TGCGCCAGCAGCCTCGGACAGGGTTTAAATGAGCAGTTCTTC. This rearrangement joins TRBV5-1 to TRBJ2-1; 8 positions agree with TRBD1. This CDR3 region has 14 residues. Germline V gene lookup returns CDR1 SGHRS and CDR2 YFSETQ. Trimming at V came to 4 bases and at J to 7 bases, leaving 7 bases not matched to a gene.

This chain uses TRBV7-3 with TRBJ2-4; D may be TRBD1 (5 bases). The CDR3 covers 13 residues. Germline V lookup: CDR1 SGHTA, CDR2 FQGTGA. V lost 2 bases, J lost 8 bases, and 10 bases lay in between. CDR3 bases: TGTGCCAGCAGCTTATGGTCCAGGGACATTCAGTACTTC. Residues: CASSLWSRDIQYF.

This clonotype showed up just a few times. This chain connects TRBV12-3 or TRBV12-4 to TRBJ2-6, with 10 bases that match TRBD1. Trimming cost V 3 bases and J 1 base; bases outside gene matches: 3. The CDR3 spans 17 residues. In nucleotides, the CDR3 is TGTGCCAGCAGTTTCGGACAGGGGGGGTCTGGGGCCAACGTCCTGACTTTC. Amino acids: CASSFGQGGSGANVLTF.

This clonotype came up once. This chain joins TRBV5-1 and TRBJ2-5; the D gene is possibly TRBD2 (6 bases). The CDR3 spans 16 residues. Trimming stripped 5 bases from V and 2 bases from J, with 19 bases between. The V gene's germline CDR1 is SGHRS and CDR2 YFSETQ. The CDR3 bases are TGCGCCAGCAGGTACGGATCGACTAGTGCACAAGAGACCCAGTACTTC. Translating gives CASRYGSTSAQETQYF.

This clonotype was observed many times. The V gene is TRBV10-3, the J gene TRBJ1-2; 8 bases map to TRBD1. J gave up 3 bases and V 2 bases, and 8 bases lay outside the gene matches. From germline, CDR1 is ENHRY and CDR2 SYGVKD. The CDR3 contains 16 residues. CDR3 in amino acids: CAISEAGQGGDYGYTF. CDR3 nucleotides: TGTGCCATCAGTGAGGCTGGACAGGGAGGAGACTATGGCTACACCTTC.

This clonotype was observed a few times. The CDR3 region has the DNA TGCGCCAGCAGCCAGACCGAGTCCACGAACTATGGCTACACCTTC. Amino acid sequence: CASSQTESTNYGYTF. J is TRBJ1-2 and V is TRBV4-1; D remains unclear. Germline-derived CDR1 and CDR2 are MGHRA and YSYEKL. V lost 3 bases and J 2 bases, leaving 13 bases between the germline ends. The CDR3 length is 15 residues.

The chain recombines TRBV10-3 with TRBJ2-1; TRBD1 is a possible D gene (6 bases). The CDR3 sequence is 13 residues long. Germline V CDR1 and CDR2: ENHRY, SYGVKD. Trimming removed 5 bases at V and 9 bases at J, with 14 bases between. In DNA form, the CDR3 reads TGTGCCATCAGTCTGGACAGCACAATTGAGCAGTTCTTC. Translated: CAISLDSTIEQFF.

The chain joins TRBV10-3 to TRBJ2-4, with D perhaps given as TRBD1 or TRBD2 (6 bases each). The CDR3 spans 14 residues. The germline CDR1 and CDR2 sequences are ENHRY and SYGVKD. V was trimmed by 6 bases and J by 5 bases, leaving 14 bases between them. The CDR3 DNA is TGTGCCATCAGGGAGGGGGTTTCGGAAAACATTCAGTACTTC. It is translated as CAIREGVSENIQYF.

The genes are TRBV12-3 or TRBV12-4 and TRBJ2-1; the D gene is possibly TRBD1 (8 bases). The V end was cut by 5 bases, the J end by 7 bases, with 15 bases between. This CDR3 region has 14 residues. The CDR3 coding sequence is TGTGCCAGCAGTCGGTACAGGGGGGGGAATGAGCAGTTCTTC. The encoded protein is CASSRYRGGNEQFF.